This TCR beta chain comes out of a study of blood T cell repertoires in COVID-19 (TCRdb year 2020). Regarding the study in general: Samples covering the acute and convalescent phases of COVID-19 were provided by collaborators in the United States, Italy and Spain. The material from the prospective study consisted of cDNA or gDNA derived from T cells, B-cell-depleted T cells, or PBMCs. Subjects who had been exposed to COVID-19, were actively infected with it, or had recovered from it provided the deeply sampled blood TCRbeta repertoires that made up the dataset. The repertoires were made available in a free public database intended to serve as a resource for research on the immune response to SARS-CoV-2. Samples were obtained from the ongoing ImmuneRACE study (first 160 participants) and from about 1,300 subjects provided by 6 global collaborators. The sample metadata nearly always contained a de-identified subject ID, COVID-19 status, age in years and sex. Where HLA class I and class II types were available, the types were taken from metadata supplied by the sample provider, not from assay-based typing. Results the study describes overall, beyond this receptor: Clinical and demographic metadata were provided uncurated, with the amount varying by source and participant.

TCRbeta CDR3 regions were amplified from genomic DNA by means of the immunoSEQ Assay, a bias-controlled multiplex PCR. The study's own analysis went as follows. Within the assay, amplification of reference gene primers was used to estimate how many nucleated cells each sample contained. To quantify the absolute abundance of each unique TCRbeta CDR3 rearrangement, sequence reads were collapsed and filtered. For each sample, productive Simpson clonality was calculated as the square root of Simpson's diversity index across productive rearrangements. The table comes from immuneACCESS by way of TCRdb, which keeps in-frame sequences with V and J called. Part of the clones is missing from these tables; in studies checked, under half for an unresolved V gene and the rest for unknown reasons. That table is the source of V, J and clone size, and D and trimming were worked out from the DNA. The sample table contains approximately 280,000 clones; only one count was recorded for around 86% of them. The top ten clonotypes cover under 3% of the sample.

CDR1 and CDR2 are read off the germline V gene (reference sequence) as MNHNY and SVGAGI. V lost 6 bases and J lost 7 bases; the stretch between them is 21 bases long. Taken from cysteine to phenylalanine, the CDR3 has 15 residues. Only CDR3 DNA remains: 45 bases, in frame from the first base. Enrolling through a virtual design, the prospective study's participants ranged in age from about 18 to 89 years and lived across roughly 23 United States geographic areas. In the prospective study, cohorts were assigned on the basis of participant-reported clinical history obtained from a screening survey and a study questionnaire. Recovered participants in ImmuneRACE Cohort 3 were defined by two consecutive negative NP/OP PCR tests, clearance by a healthcare professional, or resolution of symptoms. In the prospective study, mobile phlebotomists collected whole blood, serum and a nasopharyngeal or oropharyngeal swab from each participant. Participants in the prospective study had the option to provide additional blood draws and questionnaires over an approximately two-month period. Blood samples from the prospective study were shipped frozen or at room temperature prior to DNA extraction.

Of note for this clone: No antigen is known for it. Base qualities were left out, and no much larger clone turns up one base away.

The V and J segments used are TRBV6-6 and TRBJ2-5; the D gene is perhaps TRBD1, from 5 matching bases. The source of this sequence is a young woman who had recovered from COVID-19. Sequencing was done on a sample of PBMCs or T cells enriched from blood (not recorded which). The CDR3 protein is CASSHGSRQGVTQYF. The DNA sequence reads TGTGCCAGCAGCCACGGGTCACGGCAAGGGGTGACCCAGTACTTC.